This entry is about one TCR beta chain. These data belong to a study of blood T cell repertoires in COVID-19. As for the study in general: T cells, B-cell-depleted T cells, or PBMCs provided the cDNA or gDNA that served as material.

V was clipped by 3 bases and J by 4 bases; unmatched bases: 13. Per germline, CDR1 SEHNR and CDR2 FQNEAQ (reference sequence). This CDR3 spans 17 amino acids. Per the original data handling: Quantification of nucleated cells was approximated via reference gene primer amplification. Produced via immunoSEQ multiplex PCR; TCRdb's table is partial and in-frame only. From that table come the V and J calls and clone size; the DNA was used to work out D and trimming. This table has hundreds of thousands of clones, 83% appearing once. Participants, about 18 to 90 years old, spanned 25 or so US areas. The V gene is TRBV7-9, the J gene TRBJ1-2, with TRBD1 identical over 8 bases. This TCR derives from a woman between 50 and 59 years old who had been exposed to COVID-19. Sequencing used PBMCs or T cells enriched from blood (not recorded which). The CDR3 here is CASSFSDQGQGPYGYTF. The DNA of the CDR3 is TGTGCCAGCAGCTTTAGCGATCAAGGACAGGGACCCTATGGCTACACCTTC.